The T cell receptor beta chain under discussion was sequenced for a study of blood T cell repertoires in COVID-19. About the research overall: The United States, Italy and Spain supplied acute and convalescent COVID-19 samples.

Recruited during active infection, patients (from Seattle) were subsequently followed longitudinally. Per germline, CDR1 SGDLS and CDR2 YYNGEE. CDR3 size: 16 residues. Germline trimming cut 2 bases from V and 6 bases from J; bases unmatched to any gene: 6. Data came from immunoSEQ multiplex PCR; TCRdb stores just in-frame clones and leaves some out. The data hold over 450,000 clones, with roughly nine tenths observed a single time. This clonotype was obtained from a man aged 18-30 years with COVID-19, enrolled during active disease. Sequencing was done on a sample of peripheral blood. The V call is TRBV9, the J call TRBJ2-3; 13 nucleotides match TRBD2. The CDR3 nucleotides read TGTGCCAGCAGCGTTGGGGGACTAGCGGGGAAGGATACGCAGTATTTT. Encoded protein: CASSVGGLAGKDTQYF.